This T cell receptor beta chain originates from a study of blood T cell repertoires in COVID-19. Study summary: Acute and convalescent COVID-19 samples came from the United States, Italy and Spain.

Germline V gene lookup returns CDR1 DFQATT and CDR2 SNEGSKA (reference sequence). This CDR3 spans 13 amino acids. Deletions cut 3 bases from V and 7 bases from J, with 13 bases between. In the original processing: Nucleated cell counts were estimated from reference gene primer amplification. Here immunoSEQ multiplex PCR was the method, and the copy in TCRdb shows in-frame clones only, minus some. V, J and clone size are taken as reported in that table, and D and trimming were inferred from the DNA itself. The sample lists some 300,000 clones, approximately 86% occurring once. This clone was detected once. In Seattle, patients joined the study during active infection and were tracked longitudinally.

The genes are TRBV20-1 and TRBJ2-1; D may be TRBD2 (6 bases). This receptor was identified in a woman between 65 and 79 years old with COVID-19, enrolled during active disease. Material for sequencing was peripheral blood. The CDR3 nucleotides read TGCAGTGCTAGTCATATAGGAGGGAATGAGCAGTTCTTC. Translating it yields CSASHIGGNEQFF.